The 15 T cell receptor beta chains below were found in one sample sequenced in a study of siplizumab effects on memory and regulatory T cells. Profiling relied on immunoSEQ multiplex PCR, and the TCRdb table lists in-frame clones only, not all of them. The table shows around 100,000 clones, with 94% occurring only once. The specimen sequenced was non-Treg CD4+ T cells sorted from blood. Every receptor here comes from a human donor in good health.

The chain recombines TRBV5-4 with TRBJ2-7; 7 nucleotides line up with TRBD1. CDR3 size: 16 residues. Trimming cost V 4 bases and J 0 bases; bases outside gene matches: 10. The germline V gene encodes CDR1 SGHNT and CDR2 YYREEE (reference sequence). The CDR3 is CASSSAGTVSSYEQYF. The CDR3 coding sequence is TGTGCCAGCAGCAGCGCCGGGACAGTTAGCTCCTACGAGCAGTACTTC.

Concerning this clone itself: No conserved phenylalanine or tryptophan ends this CDR3, so it is likely a read error. This chain connects TRBV2 to TRBJ1-1; unclear D gene. V lost 10 bases, J lost 0 bases, and 12 bases lay in between. This CDR3 region has 13 residues. CDR1 and CDR2 (germline): SNHLY, FYNNEI. CDR3 coding DNA: TGTGCCACCTCGACGGAAATGAACACTGAAGCTTTCCTT. Amino acids: CATSTEMNTEAFL.

V usage is TRBV7-2 and J usage is TRBJ2-6; 9 bases align to TRBD2. The CDR3 is made up of 18 amino acids. V was clipped by 1 base and J by 0 bases; unmatched bases: 4. Germline-derived CDR1 and CDR2 are SGHTA and FQGNSA. Here the CDR3 DNA reads TGTGCCAGCAGCTTAGGGCTAGCGGGGACCTCTGGGGCCAACGTCCTGACTTTC. It yields the protein CASSLGLAGTSGANVLTF.

The rearrangement joins TRBV9 to TRBJ2-2, with D perhaps matching TRBD1 or TRBD2 (5 bases each). The V gene lost 5 bases and the J gene lost 1 base, with 27 bases spanning the gap. CDR1 and CDR2 (germline): SGDLS, YYNGEE. The CDR3 loop spans 20 amino acids. The CDR3 DNA reads TGTGCCAGCAGTCAGGAACAGAGGGACGGGCGGCGACGGAACACCGGGGAGCTGTTTTTT. This translates into CASSQEQRDGRRRNTGELFF.

The chain combines TRBV6-1 with TRBJ2-3; 9 nucleotides align to TRBD1. Germline-derived CDR1 and CDR2 are MNHNS and SASEGT. CDR3 length: 16 amino acids. Trimming took 3 bases from V and 3 from J; bases not matched to a gene: 7. The CDR3 coding sequence is TGTGCCAGCAGTGATACCGGGACAGGGCTGACAGATACGCAGTATTTT. It translates to CASSDTGTGLTDTQYF.

This clone showed up just a few times. This rearrangement joins TRBV7-3 to TRBJ1-6; 8 bases match TRBD1. V gave up 5 bases and J gave up 9 bases; unmatched junction bases: 3. The length of the CDR3 is 13 residues. CDR1 and CDR2 (germline): SGHTA, FQGTGA. CDR3 sequence reads: CASSPDRGSPLHF. In DNA form, the CDR3 reads TGTGCCAGCAGCCCTGACAGGGGTTCACCCCTCCACTTT.

The V gene is TRBV9, the J gene TRBJ2-7; 8 bases are a match to TRBD1. CDR3 length: 14 amino acids. The trim removed 3 bases at V and 4 bases at J, leaving 6 bases unmatched. Looked up from germline, CDR1 is SGDLS and CDR2 is YYNGEE. In DNA, the CDR3 is TGTGCCAGCAGCGCCGGGACAGGTCTTTACGAGCAGTACTTC. Amino acid sequence: CASSAGTGLYEQYF.

V usage is TRBV5-4 and J usage is TRBJ2-7; a possible D gene is TRBD2 (5 bases). This CDR3 has 15 residues. Trimming shortened V by 0 bases and J by 5 bases, and 15 bases separated the two germline ends. Germline CDR1 SGHNT, CDR2 YYREEE (reference sequence). The CDR3 region has the DNA TGTGCCAGCAGCTTGGTTGGTTCTAGCACCAACGAGCAGTACTTC. It codes for CASSLVGSSTNEQYF.

Only one count was recorded for this clone. J is TRBJ2-7 and V is TRBV7-9, with D possibly being TRBD2 (5 bases). Between the trimmed V and J ends, which lost 4 bases and 0 bases, there was a span of 19 bases. Per germline, CDR1 SEHNR and CDR2 FQNEAQ (reference sequence). The length of the CDR3 is 17 residues. In DNA form, the CDR3 reads TGTGCCAGCAGCTATCCCGGCCGGCGGGTAAACTCCTACGAGCAGTACTTC. Translating it yields CASSYPGRRVNSYEQYF.

The chain is built from TRBV25-1 and TRBJ1-1; 10 positions match TRBD1. This CDR3 comprises 15 residues. V gave up 7 bases and J gave up 3 bases; unmatched junction bases: 8. From germline, CDR1 is MGHDK and CDR2 SYGVNS. CDR3 bases: TGTGCCAGCACTAACCCCGGGACAGGGGACACTGAAGCTTTCTTT. Translated: CASTNPGTGDTEAFF.

V and J are TRBV11-2 and TRBJ2-1, with 11 bases aligning to TRBD2. The germline CDR1 and CDR2 sequences are SGHAT and FQNNGV. The CDR3 consists of 16 residues. J was trimmed by 3 bases and V by 6 bases; bases with no gene match: 7. The CDR3 region is CASRPTSGRFYNEQFF. CDR3 DNA: TGTGCCAGCAGGCCAACTAGCGGGAGATTCTACAATGAGCAGTTCTTC.

V and J are TRBV5-1 and TRBJ2-5, with no clear D. The CDR3 loop spans 11 amino acids. The V gene lost 0 bases and the J gene lost 5 bases, with 2 bases spanning the gap. In germline, CDR1 is SGHRS, CDR2 YFSETQ. CDR3 amino acids: CASSLDETQYF. Here the CDR3 DNA reads TGCGCCAGCAGCTTGGATGAGACCCAGTACTTC. Full variable domain (rest looked up from reference TRBV5-1 and TRBJ2-5): KAGVTQTPRYLIKTRGQQVTLSCSPISGHRSVSWYQQTPGQGLQFLFEYFSETQRNKGNFPGRFSGRQFSNSRSEMNVSTLELGDSALYLCASSLDETQYFGPGTRLLVL.

The V and J genes are TRBV9 and TRBJ1-1; TRBD1 agrees at 8 bases. The CDR3 sequence is 17 residues long. Germline lookup yields CDR1 SGDLS and CDR2 YYNGEE. V was pared by 0 bases and J by 1 base, with 8 bases of the junction left unmatched. In nucleotides, the CDR3 is TGTGCCAGCAGCGTAGGTCGTAGGACAGGGACGAACACTGAAGCTTTCTTT. Amino acid sequence: CASSVGRRTGTNTEAFF.

This sequence joins TRBV19 and TRBJ1-1; D is unresolved. The V end was cut by 7 bases, the J end by 0 bases, with 12 bases between. The CDR3 loop spans 14 amino acids. CDR1 is LNHDA and CDR2 is SQIVND in the germline V gene (reference sequence). The CDR3 bases are TGTGCCAGTAACCCCAACACGATGAACACTGAAGCTTTCTTT. Its protein product is CASNPNTMNTEAFF.

The chain is built from TRBV27 and TRBJ2-3, with D possibly called TRBD1 or TRBD2 (5 bases each). The V gene lost 5 bases and the J gene lost 0 bases, with 15 bases spanning the gap. The CDR3 sequence is 16 residues long. The germline V gene has CDR1 MNHEY and CDR2 SMNVEV (reference sequence). CDR3 in DNA: TGTGCCAGCAGTCCCCGGGGCACAACTAGCACAGATACGCAGTATTTT. Protein sequence: CASSPRGTTSTDTQYF.